This TCR beta chain comes out of a study of blood T cell repertoires in COVID-19. About the study: PBMCs, B-cell-depleted T cells, or T cells were the source of the cDNA or gDNA that made up the material.

The assay was immunoSEQ multiplex PCR, and TCRdb's table has in-frame clones only and misses some. The table lists approximately 160,000 clones, around 82% of them singletons. This clone was observed a handful of times. What was sequenced was peripheral blood. The TCR sequence derives from a man aged 55 to 69 with active or convalescent COVID-19.

The CDR3 coding sequence is TGTGCCAGTAGGGCAGGGGAAGTGGGCACTGAAGCTTTCTTT. Protein: CASRAGEVGTEAFF. The V and J genes are TRBV19 and TRBJ1-1; weak D call: TRBD1 (6 bases). The germline CDR1 and CDR2 sequences are LNHDA and SQIVND (reference sequence). V was trimmed by 6 bases and J by 4 bases, leaving 15 bases between them. CDR3 length: 14 amino acids.